This T cell receptor beta chain was sequenced in a study of T-cell reconstitution after alpha-beta-depleted transplantation in children (dated by TCRdb to 2015 to 2016). About the study as a whole: Using TCR repertoire profiling, the study quantitatively followed how T-cell immune reconstitution unfolded in children after TCRalphabeta/CD19-depleted allogeneic hematopoietic cell transplantation.

Receptor libraries were prepared by PCR. TCRdb records Illumina HiSeq 2500 as the sequencer. Molecular barcoding was employed in the preparation of TCR libraries, with unique molecular identifiers being used to normalize TCRbeta repertoire quantification. TCRdb's own reprocessing of the public reads used fastp at Q25 and MiXCR and kept productive beta chains. Each record represents a unique CDR3 protein, reported with the most common genes and DNA among its rows. This sample has 200,000 or so distinct CDR3 sequences in its table, and 8.4% of those were observed once. The ten largest clones add up to 35% of the sample. In the germline V gene, CDR1 corresponds to SGHDN and CDR2 to FVKESK. The V end loses 1 base and the J end loses 1 base, and a stretch of 5 bases separates them. Taken from cysteine to phenylalanine, the CDR3 has 13 residues. Only CDR3 DNA is held: 39 bases, read in frame from base 1.

The sample's treatment or condition label, decoded: allogeneic hematopoietic cell transplantation with graft depleted of TCRalphabeta T cells and CD19 B cells. The children who served as transplant recipients had been given grafts of TCRalphabeta/CD19-depleted allogeneic hematopoietic cells. Results and caveats for the whole study, not just this receptor: Over the following months the frequencies of hyperexpanded clones went down, and after one year T-cell counts and TCRbeta diversity were mostly credited to newly produced T cells. About two months after transplant, the apparently early recovery of alphabetaT-cell counts reportedly depended on just several hundred clones that had expanded rapidly and came from non-depleted graft cells. In some patients, the high TCRbeta diversity seen at day 60 was put down to recipient T cells and intrathymic progenitors that had survived conditioning.

The table lists this clonotype with many counts. Its antigen remains unidentified. No much larger clonotype is one base removed from it; base qualities were not supplied. The chain uses TRBV14 and TRBJ2-7; the D gene cannot be resolved beyond TRBD1 or TRBD2, each matching 5 bases. This receptor was obtained from a male patient between 2 and 10 years old who had a stem cell transplant for acute myeloid leukemia, so the T cells may come from the graft donor. Specimen: PBMCs, mostly from graft donor cells, collected 360 days after TCRalphabeta/CD19-depleted stem cell transplant. The CDR3 region: CASSQGGSYEQYF. The sequenced DNA: TGTGCCAGCAGCCAAGGGGGGTCCTACGAGCAGTACTTC.